These T cell receptor beta chains were read from a single sample in a study of PD-1 and CTLA-4 blockade in melanoma. Clones were sequenced by immunoSEQ multiplex PCR, and TCRdb holds only the in-frame ones, with some missing. Counted here are about 18,000 clones, over 65% occurring once; the ten biggest clones make up 16%. Source: CD8+ T cells from peripheral blood, taken before anti-PD-1 treatment. These receptors all stem from a human donor with melanoma. CDR3s include the opening cysteine and the closing phenylalanine or tryptophan. D genes are given only for firm matches. Some rows mark clone size as missing; the rest say once, few, many or name a class of expanded clone.

>once|TRBJ1-1|TRBV15|NA
CATSRAERGDTEAFF
TGTGCCACCAGCAGGGCCGAAAGGGGGGACACTGAAGCTTTCTTT
>NA|TRBJ1-2|TRBV6-5|NA
CASSYKGLANYGYTF
TGTGCCAGCAGTTACAAAGGTCTAGCTAACTATGGCTACACCTTC
>once|TRBJ1-1|TRBV7-9|TRBD1
CASSETGWTEAFF
TGTGCCAGCAGCGAGACAGGGTGGACTGAAGCTTTCTTT
>NA|TRBJ2-7|TRBV7-2|NA
CASSLGAGSREQYF
TGTGCCAGCAGCTTAGGAGCTGGATCACGGGAGCAGTACTTC
>medium-sized|TRBJ2-7|TRBV3-1/TRBV3-2|NA
CASSQDPGYEQYF
TGTGCCAGCAGCCAAGATCCCGGCTACGAGCAGTACTTC
>NA|TRBJ2-3|TRBV27|NA
CASSFRKSSTDTQYF
TGTGCCAGCAGTTTCAGGAAATCTAGCACAGATACGCAGTATTTT
>NA|TRBJ1-5|TRBV7-9|NA
CASSPDSGNQPQHF
TGTGCCAGCAGCCCGGACAGTGGCAATCAGCCCCAGCATTTT
>NA|TRBJ2-5|TRBV29-1|NA
CGGTASGTQYF
TGCGGAGGGACGGCTAGTGGGACCCAGTACTTC
>NA|TRBJ2-1|TRBV2|NA
CASSDTAYNEQFF
TGTGCCAGCAGTGACACAGCTTACAATGAGCAGTTCTTC
>NA|TRBJ2-7|TRBV27|NA
CASSLLGAYEQYF
TGTGCCAGCAGTTTATTGGGTGCCTACGAGCAGTACTTC
>NA|TRBJ1-2|TRBV7-9|NA
CASSHTQGYGYTF
TGTGCCAGCAGTCATACTCAGGGTTATGGCTACACCTTC
>NA|TRBJ2-1|TRBV29-1|NA
CSVEMVLGRGVDEQFF
TGCAGCGTTGAAATGGTTCTAGGCAGGGGAGTCGATGAGCAGTTCTTC
>NA|TRBJ2-2|TRBV12-3/TRBV12-4|NA
CASRPLGTGELFF
TGTGCCAGCAGACCTCTGGGGACCGGGGAGCTGTTTTTT
>NA|TRBJ1-4|TRBV7-9|NA
CASSLPLPDATNEKLFF
TGTGCCAGCAGCTTACCCCTCCCCGATGCAACTAATGAAAAACTGTTTTTT
>NA|TRBJ2-7|TRBV5-4|TRBD2
CASSLGGEVSYEQYF
TGTGCCAGCAGCCTTGGGGGGGAAGTCTCCTACGAGCAGTACTTC
>once|TRBJ2-2|TRBV19|TRBD2
CASSSLAGGNTGELFF
TGTGCCAGTAGTTCTCTAGCGGGGGGTAACACCGGGGAGCTGTTTTTT
>few|TRBJ2-2|TRBV11-2|NA
CANERNGELFF
TGTGCCAACGAGCGGAACGGGGAGCTGTTTTTT
>NA|TRBJ1-2|TRBV27|NA
CASSFGGAGGYTF
TGTGCCAGCAGTTTTGGGGGGGCGGGTGGCTACACCTTC
>NA|TRBJ1-1|TRBV18|NA
CASSPPPHGNTEAFF
TGTGCCAGCTCACCACCGCCGCATGGAAACACTGAAGCTTTCTTT
>NA|TRBJ2-7|TRBV19|TRBD1
CASSMGQGAYEQYF
TGTGCCAGTAGTATGGGACAGGGGGCGTACGAGCAGTACTTC
>NA|TRBJ2-2|TRBV11-2|TRBD1
CASSAAVWTGRSGELFF
TGTGCCAGCAGCGCAGCCGTTTGGACAGGGCGGTCCGGGGAGCTGTTTTTT
>NA|TRBJ2-7|TRBV27|NA
CASSLFPGTDEQYF
TGTGCCAGCAGTTTATTTCCAGGGACGGACGAGCAGTACTTC
>NA|TRBJ1-1|TRBV28|NA
CASSLYRDAFF
TGTGCCAGCAGTTTATACAGAGATGCTTTCTTT
>few|TRBJ1-1|TRBV7-9|NA
CASRSLRGPNTEAFF
TGTGCCAGCAGATCCCTCAGGGGCCCGAACACTGAAGCTTTCTTT
>NA|TRBJ1-5|TRBV6-6|NA
CASRHVDQPQHF
TGTGCCAGCAGACATGTAGATCAGCCCCAGCATTTT
>few|TRBJ2-5|TRBV2|TRBD1
CASSEGTGLQETQYF
TGTGCCAGCAGTGAAGGGACAGGGCTCCAAGAGACCCAGTACTTC
>NA|TRBJ2-2|TRBV28|NA
CASSPSGGGYTGELFF
TGTGCCAGCAGTCCCAGTGGAGGGGGATATACCGGGGAGCTGTTTTTT
>NA|TRBJ1-1|TRBV6-5|NA
CASSYTLTRAEAFF
TGTGCCAGCAGCTACACTCTCACGAGGGCTGAAGCTTTCTTT
>few|TRBJ2-3|TRBV14|TRBD1
CASSQTGGDPWDTQYF
TGTGCCAGCAGCCAGACAGGGGGGGACCCGTGGGATACGCAGTATTTT
>NA|TRBJ2-2|TRBV7-9|NA
CASSPPRLNTGELFF
TGTGCCAGCAGCCCCCCACGGCTGAACACCGGGGAGCTGTTTTTT
>NA|TRBJ2-7|TRBV12-5|NA
CASGLAAMDKHF
TGTGCTAGTGGTTTGGCCGCGATGGACAAGCACTTC